A single sample gave rise to the 8 T cell receptor beta chains below, sequenced in a study of cytomegalovirus exposure and HLA in healthy donors. Primers included in the PCR were 60 Vbeta and 13 Jbeta primers. Using immunoSEQ multiplex PCR, the repertoire was profiled, and TCRdb retains in-frame clones only, with some absent. The table lists approximately 120,000 clones. The sequencing input was PBMCs. The receptors were sampled from a young man in good health and CMV-seronegative.

The V call is TRBV18, the J call TRBJ2-5, with a weak D call TRBD1 (6 bases). In germline, CDR1 is KGHSH, CDR2 LQKENI. The CDR3 has 13 residues. V gave up 6 bases and J gave up 3 bases, with 11 bases separating them. DNA for the CDR3: TGTGCCAGCTCCGTTAGGACAGAAGAGACCCAGTACTTC. Its protein is CASSVRTEETQYF.

The chain has TRBV19 and TRBJ2-1; the match to TRBD1 covers 7 bases. The trim removed 0 bases at V and 6 bases at J, leaving 2 bases unmatched. This CDR3 contains 14 residues. CDR1 and CDR2 from the germline V gene are LNHDA and SQIVND (reference sequence). This chain's CDR3 is CASSIETGINEQFF. The DNA for the CDR3 is TGTGCCAGTAGTATAGAGACAGGGATCAATGAGCAGTTCTTC.

This chain connects TRBV9 to TRBJ1-1; 7 bases are shared with TRBD1. CDR1 and CDR2 from the germline V gene are SGDLS and YYNGEE. Germline trimming cut 3 bases from V and 1 base from J; bases unmatched to any gene: 6. This CDR3 has 15 residues. The CDR3 DNA reads TGTGCCAGCAGCGGGATTCGACAGGGGAACACTGAAGCTTTCTTT. Amino acids: CASSGIRQGNTEAFF. Filled out from reference TRBV9 and TRBJ1-1, the complete variable domain reads DSGVTQTPKHLITATGQRVTLRCSPRSGDLSVYWYQQSLDQGLQFLIQYYNGEERAKGNILERFSAQQFPDLHSELNLSSLELGDSALYFCASSGIRQGNTEAFFGQGTRLTVV.

The genes are TRBV27 and TRBJ2-1; 8 bases line up with TRBD2. The CDR3 is 13 amino acids. Germline lookup yields CDR1 MNHEY and CDR2 SMNVEV (reference sequence). J lost 9 bases, V lost 2 bases, and 3 bases had no gene match. The CDR3, as DNA: TGTGCCAGCAGTTTAAGCCTAGCGGGTGAGCAGTTCTTC. This encodes CASSLSLAGEQFF.

The V gene is TRBV7-6, the J gene TRBJ2-3, with 9 bases matching TRBD2. This CDR3 region has 20 residues. V lost 2 bases, J lost 2 bases, and 17 bases stayed unmatched. Germline CDR1 and CDR2: SGHVS and FNYEAQ. The CDR3 protein is CASSLIAASGAPPFTDTQYF. The CDR3 DNA reads as TGTGCCAGCAGCTTAATCGCGGCTAGCGGGGCACCTCCCTTCACAGATACGCAGTATTTT. Looking up the rest from reference TRBV7-6 and TRBJ2-3 gives the full variable domain: GAGVSQSPRYKVTKRGQDVALRCDPISGHVSLYWYRQALGQGPEFLTYFNYEAQQDKSGLPNDRFSAERPEGSISTLTIQRTEQRDSAMYRCASSLIAASGAPPFTDTQYFGPGTRLTVL.

The J gene is TRBJ2-7, the V gene TRBV18; 8 positions agree with TRBD2. Losses at the gene ends were 8 bases for V and 2 bases for J; bases not matched to a gene: 8. CDR1 and CDR2 from the germline V gene are KGHSH and LQKENI. This CDR3 contains 14 residues. In nucleotides, the CDR3 is TGTGCCAGCGCCGGGGCGGGAGGCGCCTACGAGCAGTACTTC. Residues: CASAGAGGAYEQYF.

The gene calls are TRBV11-2 and TRBJ1-1; D not resolved. CDR1 and CDR2 (germline): SGHAT, FQNNGV. Trimming shortened V by 2 bases and J by 5 bases, and 12 bases separated the two germline ends. CDR3 length: 14 amino acids. The CDR3 nucleotides are TGTGCCAGCAGCTTACAACTCATCCTGACTGAAGCTTTCTTT. This sequence encodes CASSLQLILTEAFF.

The chain couples TRBV30 to TRBJ1-5; no definite D call. Germline values: CDR1 GTSNPN, CDR2 SVGIG (reference sequence). This CDR3 region has 19 residues. V lost 2 bases and J 0 bases, leaving 23 bases between the germline ends. CDR3: CAWSLYQSPRQNSNQPQHF. CDR3 nucleotide sequence: TGTGCCTGGAGTCTGTACCAGTCACCTCGTCAAAATAGCAATCAGCCCCAGCATTTT.